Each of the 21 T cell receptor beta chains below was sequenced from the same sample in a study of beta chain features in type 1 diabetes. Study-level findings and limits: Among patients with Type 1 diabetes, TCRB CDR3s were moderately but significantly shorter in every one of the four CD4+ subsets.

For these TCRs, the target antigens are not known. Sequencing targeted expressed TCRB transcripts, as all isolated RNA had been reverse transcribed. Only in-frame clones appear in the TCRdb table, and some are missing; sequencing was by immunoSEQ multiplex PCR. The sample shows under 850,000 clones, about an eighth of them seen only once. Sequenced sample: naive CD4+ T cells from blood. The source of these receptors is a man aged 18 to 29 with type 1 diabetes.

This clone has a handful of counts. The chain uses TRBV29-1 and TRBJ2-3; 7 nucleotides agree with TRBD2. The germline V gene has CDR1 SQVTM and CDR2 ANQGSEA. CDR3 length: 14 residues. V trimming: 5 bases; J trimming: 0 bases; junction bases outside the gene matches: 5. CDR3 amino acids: CSVPSGGSTDTQYF. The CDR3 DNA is TGCAGCGTTCCTTCGGGGGGTAGCACAGATACGCAGTATTTT.

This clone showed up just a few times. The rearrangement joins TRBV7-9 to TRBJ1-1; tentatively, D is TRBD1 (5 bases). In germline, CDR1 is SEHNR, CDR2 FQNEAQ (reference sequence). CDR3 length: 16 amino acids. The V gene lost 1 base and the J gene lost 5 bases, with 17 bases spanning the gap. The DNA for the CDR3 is TGTGCCAGCAGCTTAGACCATCAGGGCGGGATGACTGAAGCTTTCTTT. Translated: CASSLDHQGGMTEAFF.

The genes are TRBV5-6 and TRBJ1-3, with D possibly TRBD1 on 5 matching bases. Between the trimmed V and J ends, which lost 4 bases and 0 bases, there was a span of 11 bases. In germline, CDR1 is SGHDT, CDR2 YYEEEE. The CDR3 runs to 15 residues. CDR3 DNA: TGTGCCAGCAGCCCAGGGACTAACTCTGGAAACACCATATATTTT. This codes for CASSPGTNSGNTIYF.

The CDR3 DNA reads TGTGCCAGCACCCGGACAGGAGGGGGCTACACCTTC. Amino acids: CASTRTGGGYTF. This chain uses TRBV6-5 with TRBJ1-2; 7 bases are a match to TRBD1. The germline CDR1 and CDR2 sequences are MNHEY and SVGAGI. V gave up 7 bases and J gave up 8 bases; unmatched junction bases: 7. This CDR3 spans 12 amino acids.

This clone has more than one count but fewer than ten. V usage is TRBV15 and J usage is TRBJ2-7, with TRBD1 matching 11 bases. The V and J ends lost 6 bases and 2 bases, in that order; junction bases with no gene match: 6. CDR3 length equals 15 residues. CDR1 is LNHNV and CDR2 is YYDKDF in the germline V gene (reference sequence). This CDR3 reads CATSRTGGMAYEQYF. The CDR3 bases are TGTGCCACCAGTAGGACAGGGGGCATGGCCTACGAGCAGTACTTC. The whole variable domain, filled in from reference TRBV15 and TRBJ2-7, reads DAMVIQNPRYQVTQFGKPVTLSCSQTLNHNVMYWYQQKSSQAPKLLFHYYDKDFNNEADTPDNFQSRRPNTSFCFLDIRSPGLGDTAMYLCATSRTGGMAYEQYFGPGTRLTVT.

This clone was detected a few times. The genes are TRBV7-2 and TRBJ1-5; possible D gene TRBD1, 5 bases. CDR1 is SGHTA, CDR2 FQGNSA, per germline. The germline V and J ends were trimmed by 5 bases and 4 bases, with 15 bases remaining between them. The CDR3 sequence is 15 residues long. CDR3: CASSGGGGRNQPQHF. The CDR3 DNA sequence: TGTGCCAGCAGCGGCGGGGGGGGACGAAATCAGCCCCAGCATTTT.

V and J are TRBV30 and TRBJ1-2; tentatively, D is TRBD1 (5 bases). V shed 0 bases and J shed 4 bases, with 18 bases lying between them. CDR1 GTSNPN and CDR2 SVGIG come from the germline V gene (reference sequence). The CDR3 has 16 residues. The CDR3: CAWSVSRVVIGYGYTF. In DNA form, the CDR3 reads TGTGCCTGGAGTGTCTCCAGGGTGGTAATCGGCTATGGCTACACCTTC.

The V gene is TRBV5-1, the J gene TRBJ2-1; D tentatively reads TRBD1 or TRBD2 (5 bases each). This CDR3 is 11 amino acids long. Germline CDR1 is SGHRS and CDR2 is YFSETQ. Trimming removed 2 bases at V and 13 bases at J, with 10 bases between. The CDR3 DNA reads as TGCGCCAGCAGCTTACAGGAGGTTCAGTTCTTC. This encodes CASSLQEVQFF.

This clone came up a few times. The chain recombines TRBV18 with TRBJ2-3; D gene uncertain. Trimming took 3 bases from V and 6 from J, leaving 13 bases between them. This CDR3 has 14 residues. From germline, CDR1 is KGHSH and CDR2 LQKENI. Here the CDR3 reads CASSPIGERDTQYF. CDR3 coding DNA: TGTGCCAGCTCACCGATTGGGGAAAGGGATACGCAGTATTTT.

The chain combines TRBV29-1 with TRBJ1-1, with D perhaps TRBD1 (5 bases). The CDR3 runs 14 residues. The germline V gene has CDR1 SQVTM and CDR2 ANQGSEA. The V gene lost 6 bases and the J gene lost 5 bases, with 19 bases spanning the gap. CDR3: CSVIHQGVATEAFF. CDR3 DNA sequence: TGCAGCGTCATCCACCAGGGAGTTGCGACTGAAGCTTTCTTT.

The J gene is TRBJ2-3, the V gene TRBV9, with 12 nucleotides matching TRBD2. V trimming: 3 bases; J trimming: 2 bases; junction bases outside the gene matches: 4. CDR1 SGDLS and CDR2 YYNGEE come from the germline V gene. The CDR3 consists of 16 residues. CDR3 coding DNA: TGTGCCAGCAGCGCCGGACTAGCGGGGATCACAGATACGCAGTATTTT. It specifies CASSAGLAGITDTQYF.

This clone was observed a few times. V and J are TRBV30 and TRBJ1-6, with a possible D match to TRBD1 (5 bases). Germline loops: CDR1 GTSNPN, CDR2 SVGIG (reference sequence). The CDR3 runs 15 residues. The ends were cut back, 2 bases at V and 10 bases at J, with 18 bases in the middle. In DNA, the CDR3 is TGTGCCTGGAGTTCCGGCCAAGGGGCGTACTCACCCCTCCACTTT. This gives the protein CAWSSGQGAYSPLHF.

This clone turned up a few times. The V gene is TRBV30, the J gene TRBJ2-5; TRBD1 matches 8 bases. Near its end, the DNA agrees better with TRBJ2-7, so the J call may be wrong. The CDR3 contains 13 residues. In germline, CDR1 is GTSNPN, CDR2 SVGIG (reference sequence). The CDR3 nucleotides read TGTGCCTGGGGGGACCCAGGGACAGGCGAGCAGTACTTC. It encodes CAWGDPGTGEQYF.

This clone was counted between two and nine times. CDR3 region: CAISDSGSNTEAFF. DNA for the CDR3: TGTGCCATCAGTGATTCCGGGTCGAACACTGAAGCTTTCTTT. The chain combines TRBV10-3 with TRBJ1-1; D gene unclear. Trimming took 3 bases from V and 1 from J, leaving 9 bases between them. CDR3 size: 14 residues. Per germline, CDR1 ENHRY and CDR2 SYGVKD.

CDR3 nucleotides: TGCGCCAGCAGCCAGGGACAGTTGGAAGATACGCAGTATTTT. Its translation: CASSQGQLEDTQYF. This chain joins TRBV4-1 and TRBJ2-3; 7 bases agree with TRBD1. V was clipped by 3 bases and J by 5 bases; unmatched bases: 5. Germline CDR1 reads MGHRA; CDR2 reads YSYEKL. The CDR3 is 14 amino acids.

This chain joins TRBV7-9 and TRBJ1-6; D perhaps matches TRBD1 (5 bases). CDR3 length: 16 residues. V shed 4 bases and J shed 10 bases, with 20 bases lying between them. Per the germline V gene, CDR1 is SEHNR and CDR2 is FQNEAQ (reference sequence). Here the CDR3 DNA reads TGTGCCAGCAGCTCGGGGGGGGAAAGGTCACGGTCACCCCTCCACTTT. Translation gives CASSSGGERSRSPLHF.

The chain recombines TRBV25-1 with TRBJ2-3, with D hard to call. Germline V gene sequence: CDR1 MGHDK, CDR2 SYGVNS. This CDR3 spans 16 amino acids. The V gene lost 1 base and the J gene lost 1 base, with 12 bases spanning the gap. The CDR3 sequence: CASSELSFTRTDTQYF. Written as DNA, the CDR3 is TGTGCCAGCAGTGAATTAAGCTTTACCCGCACAGATACGCAGTATTTT.

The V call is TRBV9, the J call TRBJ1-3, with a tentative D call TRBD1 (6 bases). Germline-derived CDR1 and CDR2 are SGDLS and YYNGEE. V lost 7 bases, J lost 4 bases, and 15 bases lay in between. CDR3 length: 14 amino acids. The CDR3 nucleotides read TGTGCCAGCTCACAACAGGGACCCGGAAACACCATATATTTT. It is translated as CASSQQGPGNTIYF. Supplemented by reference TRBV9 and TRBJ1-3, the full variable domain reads DSGVTQTPKHLITATGQRVTLRCSPRSGDLSVYWYQQSLDQGLQFLIQYYNGEERAKGNILERFSAQQFPDLHSELNLSSLELGDSALYFCASSQQGPGNTIYFGEGSWLTVV.

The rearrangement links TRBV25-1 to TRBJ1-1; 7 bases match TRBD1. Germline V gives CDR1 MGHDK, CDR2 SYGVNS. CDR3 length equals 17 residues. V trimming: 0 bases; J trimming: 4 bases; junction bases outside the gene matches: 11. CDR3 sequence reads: CASSEYGRQGYPTEAFF. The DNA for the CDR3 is TGTGCCAGCAGTGAATATGGGCGACAGGGATACCCCACTGAAGCTTTCTTT.

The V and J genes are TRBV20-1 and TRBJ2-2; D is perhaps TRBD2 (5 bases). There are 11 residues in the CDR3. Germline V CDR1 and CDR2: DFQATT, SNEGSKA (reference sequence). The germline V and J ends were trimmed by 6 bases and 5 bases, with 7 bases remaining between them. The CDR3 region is CSAPGTGELFF. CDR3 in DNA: TGCAGTGCCCCGGGGACCGGGGAGCTGTTTTTT.

CDR3 DNA: TGTGCCAGCAGCGCAAGGATAGGACAGGGTTATTCACCCCTCCACTTT. Encoded protein: CASSARIGQGYSPLHF. V and J are TRBV9 and TRBJ1-6, with 8 bases lining up with TRBD1. The CDR3 loop spans 16 amino acids. From germline, CDR1 is SGDLS and CDR2 YYNGEE. J gave up 8 bases and V 3 bases, and 10 bases lay outside the gene matches.